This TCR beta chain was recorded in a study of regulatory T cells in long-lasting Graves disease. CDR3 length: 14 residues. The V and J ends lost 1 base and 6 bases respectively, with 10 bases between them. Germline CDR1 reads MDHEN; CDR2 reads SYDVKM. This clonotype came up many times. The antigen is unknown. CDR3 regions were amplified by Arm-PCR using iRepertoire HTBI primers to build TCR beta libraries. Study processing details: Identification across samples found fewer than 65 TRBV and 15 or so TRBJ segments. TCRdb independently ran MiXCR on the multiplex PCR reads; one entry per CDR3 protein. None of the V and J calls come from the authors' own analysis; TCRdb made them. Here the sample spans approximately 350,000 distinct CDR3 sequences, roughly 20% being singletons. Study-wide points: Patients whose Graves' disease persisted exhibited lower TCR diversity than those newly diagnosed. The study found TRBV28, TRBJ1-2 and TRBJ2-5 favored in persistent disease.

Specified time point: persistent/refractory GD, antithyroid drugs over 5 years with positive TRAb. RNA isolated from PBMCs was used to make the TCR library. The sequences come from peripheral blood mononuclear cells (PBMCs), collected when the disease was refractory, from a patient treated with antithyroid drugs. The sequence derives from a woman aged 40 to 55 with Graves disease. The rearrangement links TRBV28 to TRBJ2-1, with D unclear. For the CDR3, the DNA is TGTGCCAGCAGTTTATTGAGTACCACCAATGAGCAGTTCTTC. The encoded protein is CASSLLSTTNEQFF.